This entry lists 17 T cell receptor beta chains sequenced from one sample in a study of blood T cell repertoires in COVID-19. Some clones are missing from TCRdb's copy, which holds only in-frame ones; the method was immunoSEQ multiplex PCR. Seen here are tens of thousands of clones, around 65% observed once, and the top ten hold around half. Specimen: PBMCs or T cells enriched from blood (not recorded which). Receptors originate from a woman aged 55 to 70 who had been exposed to COVID-19.

This chain joins TRBV7-2 and TRBJ2-5; perhaps TRBD1 as D (6 bases). CDR1 and CDR2 (germline): SGHTA, FQGNSA. The CDR3 contains 13 residues. The V gene lost 5 bases and the J gene lost 3 bases, with 10 bases spanning the gap. CDR3 bases: TGTGCCAGCAGCCAGGGACACAAAGAGACCCAGTACTTC. This sequence encodes CASSQGHKETQYF.

The rearrangement links TRBV4-1 to TRBJ2-4; maybe TRBD2 (5 bases). Looked up from germline, CDR1 is MGHRA and CDR2 is YSYEKL. V shed 2 bases and J shed 3 bases, with 14 bases lying between them. CDR3 length: 16 amino acids. The CDR3 reads CASSQPPGGVKNIQYF. The CDR3 DNA reads TGCGCCAGCAGCCAACCACCCGGAGGTGTCAAAAACATTCAGTACTTC.

The chain couples TRBV30 to TRBJ1-3; tentative D call: TRBD1 (5 bases). The V gene's germline CDR1 is GTSNPN and CDR2 SVGIG (reference sequence). There are 16 residues in the CDR3. Trimming shortened V by 1 base and J by 0 bases, and 13 bases separated the two germline ends. CDR3 in amino acids: CAWSAFGQYSGNTIYF. CDR3 bases: TGTGCCTGGAGTGCCTTCGGACAATACTCTGGAAACACCATATATTTT. The variable domain in full, completed from reference TRBV30 and TRBJ1-3, reads SQTIHQWPATLVQPVGSPLSLECTVEGTSNPNLYWYRQAAGRGLQLLFYSVGIGQISSEVPQNLSASRPQDRQFILSSKKLLLSDSGFYLCAWSAFGQYSGNTIYFGEGSWLTVV.

The chain has TRBV4-1 and TRBJ2-3; 9 nucleotides line up with TRBD1. V gave up 4 bases and J gave up 4 bases; unmatched junction bases: 6. Per germline, CDR1 MGHRA and CDR2 YSYEKL. This CDR3 spans 15 amino acids. CDR3 amino acids: CASSPGTGRSDTQYF. CDR3 DNA: TGCGCCAGCAGCCCCGGGACAGGGAGGTCAGATACGCAGTATTTT.

CDR3 nucleotide sequence: TGTGCCAGCAGTTTGGGGGCTGGCAATCAGCCCCAGCATTTT. Translated: CASSLGAGNQPQHF. The chain recombines TRBV6-2 or TRBV6-3 with TRBJ1-5, with D perhaps matching TRBD1 (6 bases). Germline-derived CDR1 and CDR2 are MNHEY and SVGEGT. The CDR3 extends over 14 amino acids. Between the trimmed V and J ends, which lost 4 bases and 2 bases, there was a span of 9 bases.

The chain employs TRBV4-2 and TRBJ1-1; D is perhaps TRBD1 (6 bases). The CDR3 length is 14 residues. Trimming shortened V by 4 bases and J by 3 bases, and 12 bases separated the two germline ends. Germline-derived CDR1 and CDR2 are LGHNA and YNFKEQ. The CDR3 nucleotides read TGTGCCAGCAGCCCACAGGGTGGGGACACTGAAGCTTTCTTT. This translates into CASSPQGGDTEAFF.

The chain recombines TRBV5-4 with TRBJ1-3; 9 bases are shared with TRBD1. The CDR3 is made up of 16 amino acids. CDR1 SGHNT and CDR2 YYREEE come from the germline V gene (reference sequence). Trimming removed 2 bases from V and 1 base from J; junction bases left unmatched: 4. Written as DNA, the CDR3 is TGTGCCAGCAGCTTTAACAGGGGGCAATCTGGAAACACCATATATTTT. This encodes CASSFNRGQSGNTIYF.

The chain uses TRBV7-2 and TRBJ2-7; 7 nucleotides match TRBD2. CDR3 length equals 16 residues. CDR1 and CDR2 (germline): SGHTA, FQGNSA. Trimming at V came to 1 base and at J to 4 bases, leaving 10 bases not matched to a gene. CDR3 in DNA: TGTGCCAGCAGCTTAGAGGCGCGCGGGAGTAAGTACGAGCAGTACTTC. Amino acid sequence: CASSLEARGSKYEQYF.

This clone was found a few times. This sequence joins TRBV4-3 and TRBJ2-3, with 10 bases lining up with TRBD2. This CDR3 is 17 amino acids long. From germline, CDR1 is LGHNA and CDR2 YSLEER. The ends lost 0 bases at V and 0 bases at J; junction bases unmatched: 3. The DNA of the CDR3 is TGCGCCAGCAGCCAAGATGGACTAGCGGACAGCACAGATACGCAGTATTTT. The encoded protein is CASSQDGLADSTDTQYF.

This clone showed up just a few times. The chain recombines TRBV5-4 with TRBJ2-7; TRBD1 matches at 8 bases. This CDR3 has 14 amino acids. V lost 2 bases to trimming and J lost 3 bases; unmatched junction nucleotides: 4. CDR1 and CDR2 from the germline V gene are SGHNT and YYREEE (reference sequence). The CDR3 sequence is CASSFQGASYEQYF. As DNA, the CDR3 is TGTGCCAGCAGCTTTCAGGGGGCCAGCTACGAGCAGTACTTC.

The chain has TRBV7-2 and TRBJ2-2, with a weak D call TRBD1 (5 bases). V was cut by 5 bases and J by 4 bases, with 11 bases left in between. Germline V gene data show CDR1 as SGHTA and CDR2 as FQGNSA. There are 14 residues in the CDR3. The CDR3 spells CASSVGLVTGELFF. The CDR3 DNA follows: TGTGCCAGCAGCGTGGGGCTGGTCACCGGGGAGCTGTTTTTT. The variable domain in full, completed from reference TRBV7-2 and TRBJ2-2, reads GAGVSQSPSNKVTEKGKDVELRCDPISGHTALYWYRQSLGQGLEFLIYFQGNSAPDKSGLPSDRFSAERTGGSVSTLTIQRTQQEDSAVYLCASSVGLVTGELFFGEGSRLTVL.

This sequence joins TRBV14 and TRBJ2-5; D is undetermined. Trimming left V 2 bases short and J 2 bases short, with 15 bases between. Germline-derived CDR1 and CDR2 are SGHDN and FVKESK. The CDR3 totals 16 residues. The CDR3, as DNA: TGTGCCAGCAGCCAACACCCTACCTCATTACAAGAGACCCAGTACTTC. Encoded protein: CASSQHPTSLQETQYF.

This chain uses TRBV4-3 with TRBJ1-4; 10 positions match TRBD1. The germline V gene has CDR1 LGHNA and CDR2 YSLEER. The CDR3 extends over 15 amino acids. Trimming took 4 bases from V and 7 from J; bases not matched to a gene: 6. The CDR3 is CASSLPGQGSEKLFF. In DNA, the CDR3 is TGCGCCAGCAGCCTGCCGGGACAGGGGAGTGAAAAACTGTTTTTT.

This chain connects TRBV27 to TRBJ1-5; 8 bases fit TRBD1. The length of the CDR3 is 15 residues. V trimming: 6 bases; J trimming: 2 bases; junction bases outside the gene matches: 6. The germline CDR1 and CDR2 sequences are MNHEY and SMNVEV (reference sequence). As DNA, the CDR3 is TGTGCCAGCAGCCTAGGACAGGGACGCAATCAGCCCCAGCATTTT. The encoded protein is CASSLGQGRNQPQHF.

The J gene is TRBJ1-2, the V gene TRBV19; 9 nucleotides agree with TRBD1. Germline V gives CDR1 LNHDA, CDR2 SQIVND (reference sequence). V dropped 4 bases and J dropped 4; count of bases not matched to a gene: 4. This CDR3 region has 14 residues. CDR3 sequence (DNA): TGTGCCAGTAGTAGGGACAGGGCCTCCTATGGCTACACCTTC. Protein product: CASSRDRASYGYTF. The whole variable domain, filled in from reference TRBV19 and TRBJ1-2, reads DGGITQSPKYLFRKEGQNVTLSCEQNLNHDAMYWYRQDPGQGLRLIYYSQIVNDFQKGDIAEGYSVSREKKESFPLTVTSAQKNPTAFYLCASSRDRASYGYTFGSGTRLTVV.

The rearrangement uses TRBV7-2 and TRBJ2-1; maybe TRBD2 (5 bases). With 5 bases removed from V and 6 bases from J, the gap between germline ends came to 14 bases. This CDR3 comprises 14 residues. In germline, CDR1 is SGHTA, CDR2 FQGNSA. CDR3 sequence reads: CASSLDRGFNEQFF. As DNA, the CDR3 is TGTGCCAGCAGCCTAGACCGGGGATTCAATGAGCAGTTCTTC.

CDR3 in amino acids: CASSLRDSYNEQFF. Written as DNA, the CDR3 is TGTGCCAGCAGCCTCCGGGACAGCTACAATGAGCAGTTCTTC. The chain uses TRBV7-6 and TRBJ2-1; TRBD1 matches 7 bases. Trimming took 5 bases from V and 3 from J; bases not matched to a gene: 4. The CDR3 sequence is 14 residues long. In germline, CDR1 is SGHVS, CDR2 FNYEAQ.